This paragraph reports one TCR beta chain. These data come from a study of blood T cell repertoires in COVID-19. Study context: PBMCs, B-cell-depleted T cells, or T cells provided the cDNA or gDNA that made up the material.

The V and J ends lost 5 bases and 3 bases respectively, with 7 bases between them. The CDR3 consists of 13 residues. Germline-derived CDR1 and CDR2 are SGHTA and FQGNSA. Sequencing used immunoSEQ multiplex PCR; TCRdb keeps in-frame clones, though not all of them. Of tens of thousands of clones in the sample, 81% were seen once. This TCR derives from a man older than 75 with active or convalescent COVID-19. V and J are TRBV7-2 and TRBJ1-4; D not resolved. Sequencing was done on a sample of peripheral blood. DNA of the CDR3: TGTGCCAGCAGCCCTGGCCCTAATGAAAAACTGTTTTTT. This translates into CASSPGPNEKLFF.